Presented here are 26 T cell receptor beta chains from one specimen sequenced in a study of breast tumors, draining lymph nodes, adjacent tissues (dated by TCRdb to about 2016). Library construction relied on multiplex PCR. Sequenced on an Illumina HiSeq 2000. TCRdb applied fastp at Q25 and MiXCR to the public reads, then kept only in-frame beta chains. Rows are unified per CDR3 protein, each entry keeping the most common DNA and genes. The sample includes approximately 250,000 distinct CDR3 sequences, with around 34% observed a single time. In total, the top ten clones hold over 3.5% of the sample. Lymph node samples were obtained from the axillary draining lymph nodes of breast cancer patients. The sample taken for sequencing was axillary lymph node tissue. All receptors come from a female donor with breast cancer. Some clones in this sample may be carry-over from other donors' samples.

About this clonotype: Being one base from a much bigger clone, this may be a read error. The V and J genes are TRBV20-1 and TRBJ2-1; TRBD2 matches 8 bases. Germline lookup yields CDR1 DFQATT and CDR2 SNEGSKA (reference sequence). This CDR3 contains 14 residues. The CDR3 loop reads CSVQGAGGYTEQFF. As DNA, the CDR3 is TGCAGTGTCCAAGGGGCGGGGGGCTACACTGAGCAGTTCTTC.

In this sample, this clonotype turned up many times. V usage is TRBV5-1 and J usage is TRBJ2-7, with TRBD1 matching over 7 bases. Germline loops: CDR1 SGHRS, CDR2 YFSETQ. The CDR3 runs 14 residues. The junction had 9 bases not matched to a gene; V was cut back by 4 bases and J by 5 bases. The CDR3 protein is CASSRLTGNNEQYF. The CDR3 bases are TGCGCCAGCAGCCGACTGACAGGGAACAACGAGCAGTACTTC.

The chain joins TRBV7-3 to TRBJ2-3; possibly TRBD1 or TRBD2 for D (5 bases each). CDR1 and CDR2 from the germline V gene are SGHTA and FQGTGA. The CDR3 extends over 15 amino acids. Trimming shortened V by 3 bases and J by 2 bases, and 12 bases separated the two germline ends. CDR3 residues: CASSFGGSNTDTQYF. The CDR3 DNA reads TGTGCCAGCAGCTTTGGGGGTAGCAACACAGATACGCAGTATTTT.

V usage is TRBV7-9 and J usage is TRBJ2-3; D possibly corresponds to TRBD2 (5 bases). The length of the CDR3 is 16 residues. Looked up from germline, CDR1 is SEHNR and CDR2 is FQNEAQ (reference sequence). Trimming pared 1 base from V and 8 bases from J, leaving 19 bases between. The chain's CDR3 is CASSLGEIRAGVTQYF. CDR3 nucleotides: TGTGCCAGCAGCTTAGGGGAGATTCGAGCCGGGGTTACGCAGTATTTT.

This clonotype was found many times. The chain recombines TRBV5-1 with TRBJ2-3; possibly TRBD1 or TRBD2 for D (7 bases each). CDR1 SGHRS and CDR2 YFSETQ come from the germline V gene. V was pared by 3 bases and J by 5 bases, with 16 bases between. This CDR3 has 15 residues. The CDR3 here is CASSWKGAGVDTQYF. DNA for the CDR3: TGCGCCAGCAGCTGGAAGGGGGCGGGGGTAGATACGCAGTATTTT.

The chain uses TRBV7-9 and TRBJ1-4; no firm D call. V was clipped by 4 bases and J by 8 bases, with 20 bases between them. The CDR3 has 16 amino acids. The germline V gene has CDR1 SEHNR and CDR2 FQNEAQ (reference sequence). Here the CDR3 reads CASSSPVGSGVEKLFF. The CDR3 region has the DNA TGTGCCAGCAGCTCTCCGGTGGGTAGCGGGGTGGAAAAACTGTTTTTT.

This clonotype was counted ten times or more. This chain links TRBV7-6 with TRBJ1-3; D is perhaps TRBD1 (6 bases). V lost 2 bases and J lost 4, with 15 bases in between. Germline-derived CDR1 and CDR2 are SGHVS and FNYEAQ. The length of the CDR3 is 16 residues. The CDR3 sequence is CASSLRPNRDGNTIYF. The CDR3 coding sequence is TGTGCCAGCAGCTTACGGCCGAACAGGGACGGAAACACCATATATTTT.

Details on this clonotype: At one end the junction does not follow the germline gene, possibly because of a read error. The chain has TRBV20-1 and TRBJ2-5, with 7 positions matching TRBD2. Germline values: CDR1 DFQATT, CDR2 SNEGSKA (reference sequence). This CDR3 has 14 residues. The CDR3 here is CSATPGGFQATQYF. The CDR3 DNA reads as TGCAGTGCTACTCCCGGGGGGTTCCAAGCGACCCAGTACTTC.

About this clonotype itself: Sequence at one end of the junction differs from germline and may be a read error. The rearrangement uses TRBV7-9 and TRBJ2-1, with TRBD1 matching 7 bases. The germline gives CDR1 SEHNR, CDR2 FQNEAQ (reference sequence). The CDR3 has 17 residues. In DNA form, the CDR3 reads TGTGCCAGCAGCTTACGCGGACAGGACGGACTCTACAGTGAGCAGTTCTTC. Its translation is CASSLRGQDGLYSEQFF.

This sequence joins TRBV9 and TRBJ2-5; 12 bases fit TRBD1. The CDR3 covers 16 residues. After removal of 2 bases from V and 0 bases from J, the junction contained 2 bases not matched to a gene. Germline CDR1 reads SGDLS; CDR2 reads YYNGEE. The CDR3 DNA reads as TGTGCCAGCAGCGTTGGGACAGGGGGCAACCAAGAGACCCAGTACTTC. Translating gives CASSVGTGGNQETQYF.

The rearrangement links TRBV20-1 to TRBJ1-2; 7 nucleotides match TRBD1. Germline CDR1 reads DFQATT; CDR2 reads SNEGSKA (reference sequence). The CDR3 extends over 13 amino acids. DNA of the CDR3: TGCAGCTTAGAGGAGGGGGCTGGCTATGGCTACACCTTC. Protein sequence: CSLEEGAGYGYTF.

This clonotype was seen repeatedly, ten times or more. The chain carries TRBV11-2 and TRBJ1-2, with 9 bases matching TRBD1. Germline V gene data show CDR1 as SGHAT and CDR2 as FQNNGV. V lost 5 bases, J lost 2 bases, and 6 bases stayed unmatched. The CDR3 length is 15 residues. CDR3 in amino acids: CASSHRTGVNYGYTF. The CDR3 nucleotides read TGTGCCAGCAGCCACCGGACAGGGGTCAACTATGGCTACACCTTC.

This clonotype appeared many times. This chain links TRBV2 with TRBJ2-5; D may be TRBD1 (5 bases). V was pared by 4 bases and J by 8 bases, with 14 bases between. From germline, CDR1 is SNHLY and CDR2 FYNNEI. CDR3 length: 13 amino acids. CDR3 region: CASSVTERGTQYF. In DNA form, the CDR3 reads TGTGCCAGCAGTGTCACCGAAAGGGGAACCCAGTACTTC.

This clonotype was observed a handful of times. The gene calls are TRBV7-8 and TRBJ2-2; possible D gene TRBD2, 6 bases. V was pared by 2 bases and J by 6 bases, with 16 bases between. Looked up from germline, CDR1 is SGHVS and CDR2 is FQNEAQ. The CDR3 is 16 residues long. The CDR3 protein is CASSLSPGGSPGELFF. CDR3 DNA: TGTGCCAGCAGCTTAAGTCCCGGGGGAAGTCCCGGGGAGCTGTTTTTT.

This clonotype was recorded at least ten times. This chain links TRBV2 with TRBJ2-6, with TRBD1 matching over 8 bases. With 6 bases clipped from V and 0 bases from J, the junction kept 7 bases outside the gene matches. The germline CDR1 and CDR2 sequences are SNHLY and FYNNEI. The CDR3 loop spans 17 amino acids. The CDR3 here is CASRGQGVSSGANVLTF. For the CDR3, the DNA is TGTGCCAGCAGAGGACAGGGAGTTTCCTCTGGGGCCAACGTCCTGACTTTC.

This clonotype was counted at least ten times. CDR3 amino acids: CASSTDRRRGYTF. The CDR3 DNA is TGTGCCAGCAGCACGGACCGCAGACGCGGCTACACCTTC. V usage is TRBV7-2 and J usage is TRBJ1-2; D not resolved. From germline, CDR1 is SGHTA and CDR2 FQGNSA. CDR3 size: 13 residues. The V end was cut by 5 bases, the J end by 8 bases, with 15 bases between.

The sample holds many counts of this clonotype. The gene calls are TRBV6-5 and TRBJ1-2; 12 bases match TRBD1. The CDR3 totals 13 residues. V was clipped by 5 bases and J by 8 bases; unmatched bases: 3. Germline V lookup: CDR1 MNHEY, CDR2 SVGAGI. The DNA of the CDR3 is TGTGCCAGCAGTGGGGGGACAGGGGGCGGCTACACCTTC. Protein sequence: CASSGGTGGGYTF.

This clonotype came up many times. This chain joins TRBV9 and TRBJ2-2, with 8 bases matching TRBD1. The CDR3 is 14 amino acids. Germline lookup yields CDR1 SGDLS and CDR2 YYNGEE. V lost 3 bases and J lost 6; bases outside the gene matches: 4. As DNA, the CDR3 is TGTGCCAGCAGCGCGGACAGGGCCTCCGGGGAGCTGTTTTTT. It codes for CASSADRASGELFF. Together with reference TRBV9 and TRBJ2-2, the CDR3 gives the full variable domain: DSGVTQTPKHLITATGQRVTLRCSPRSGDLSVYWYQQSLDQGLQFLIQYYNGEERAKGNILERFSAQQFPDLHSELNLSSLELGDSALYFCASSADRASGELFFGEGSRLTVL.

The table lists this clonotype with a few counts. This chain uses TRBV6-6 with TRBJ2-1, with 7 bases lining up with TRBD1. Germline V gene data show CDR1 as MNHNY and CDR2 as SVGAGI (reference sequence). The CDR3 sequence is 16 residues long. V lost 2 bases and J lost 10; bases outside the gene matches: 14. In DNA, the CDR3 is TGTGCCAGCAGTTACCCAGCCAAAACGGGACAGCCAGAGCAGTTCTTC. Translating gives CASSYPAKTGQPEQFF.

V and J are TRBV6-6 and TRBJ2-1, with 7 bases identical to TRBD1. The germline CDR1 and CDR2 sequences are MNHNY and SVGAGI (reference sequence). The length of the CDR3 is 16 residues. Trimming cost V 8 bases and J 0 bases; bases outside gene matches: 10. Here the CDR3 DNA reads TGTGCCAGCTCCACCGGGACAGCGAGCTCCTACAATGAGCAGTTCTTC. Its protein is CASSTGTASSYNEQFF.

J is TRBJ2-7 and V is TRBV5-4; no clear D gene. Germline V gene lookup returns CDR1 SGHNT and CDR2 YYREEE (reference sequence). V lost 0 bases, J lost 4 bases, and 14 bases lay in between. This CDR3 region has 15 residues. DNA for the CDR3: TGTGCCAGCAGCTTGGTAGGGCGGCCCGAATACGAGCAGTACTTC. Protein sequence: CASSLVGRPEYEQYF.

This clonotype was seen repeatedly, ten times or more. The chain carries TRBV5-1 and TRBJ2-1; TRBD1 or TRBD2 may be the D gene (5 bases each). V lost 2 bases and J 4 bases, leaving 10 bases between the germline ends. The CDR3 loop spans 14 amino acids. Germline V gives CDR1 SGHRS, CDR2 YFSETQ. CDR3 sequence reads: CASSFGTDYNEQFF. The DNA of the CDR3 is TGCGCCAGCAGCTTCGGGACGGATTACAATGAGCAGTTCTTC.

This clonotype was observed at least ten times. The CDR3 protein is CASSEQGRGGYTF. The CDR3 nucleotides read TGTGCCAGCAGTGAACAGGGGAGGGGTGGCTACACCTTC. V and J are TRBV2 and TRBJ1-2; D may be TRBD1 (6 bases). This CDR3 has 13 residues. Trimming left V 2 bases short and J 7 bases short, with 11 bases between. The V gene's germline CDR1 is SNHLY and CDR2 FYNNEI.

This clonotype was detected only a few times. The chain joins TRBV5-4 to TRBJ2-1; 10 bases agree with TRBD2. CDR3 size: 18 residues. CDR1 is SGHNT and CDR2 is YYREEE in the germline V gene (reference sequence). V shed 4 bases, J shed 0 bases, and the junction held 10 bases outside the gene matches. The CDR3 sequence is CASSLPGLAPSSYNEQFF. CDR3 coding DNA: TGTGCCAGCAGCCTGCCGGGACTAGCGCCGAGCTCCTACAATGAGCAGTTCTTC.

As for this clonotype: A much bigger clone sits one base away, suggesting this may be a read error. The chain recombines TRBV2 with TRBJ2-2; D may be TRBD1 (6 bases). The CDR3 consists of 15 residues. The V gene's germline CDR1 is SNHLY and CDR2 FYNNEI. In DNA, the CDR3 is TGTGCCGGCAGTGGAGCAGGGGCGGCCACCGGGGAGCTGTTTTTT. It specifies CAGSGAGAATGELFF.

The chain joins TRBV6-1 to TRBJ1-5; D possibly corresponds to TRBD1 (5 bases). This CDR3 is 17 amino acids long. Germline V gene data show CDR1 as MNHNS and CDR2 as SASEGT. V was clipped by 5 bases and J by 0 bases, with 17 bases between them. The CDR3 coding sequence is TGTGCCAGCAGTACTACTCACAGGCCGGTTAGCAATCAGCCCCAGCATTTT. Residues: CASSTTHRPVSNQPQHF.